The 3 T cell receptor beta chains presented below share a single source sample, sequenced in a study of T cell responses to AZD1222 COVID-19 vaccine. The table came from immunoSEQ multiplex PCR; TCRdb's copy has only in-frame clones and leaves some out. This sample has approximately 170,000 clones, with roughly nine tenths found just once. Sequenced here: peripheral blood, sampled 28 days after the second AZD1222 dose. All receptors come from an adult who received the AZD1222 COVID-19 vaccine.

This clone was detected a few times. This chain connects TRBV18 to TRBJ1-2, with 7 bases that match TRBD1. The CDR3 consists of 18 residues. J was trimmed by 7 bases and V by 0 bases; bases with no gene match: 17. CDR1 and CDR2 (germline): KGHSH, LQKENI. The CDR3: CASSPPTDRLKTRRGYTF. DNA for the CDR3: TGTGCCAGCTCACCACCAACGGACAGGTTAAAAACAAGGCGTGGCTACACCTTC. The full variable domain, with the rest looked up from reference TRBV18 and TRBJ1-2, is NAGVMQNPRHLVRRRGQEARLRCSPMKGHSHVYWYRQLPEEGLKFMVYLQKENIIDESGMPKERFSAEFPKEGPSILRIQQVVRGDSAAYFCASSPPTDRLKTRRGYTFGSGTRLTVV.

V gene TRBV11-2 combines with J gene TRBJ2-7; D remains ambiguous. Germline CDR1 reads SGHAT; CDR2 reads FQNNGV. V was pared by 3 bases and J by 3 bases, with 6 bases between. The CDR3 spans 12 residues. CDR3 sequence reads: CASSFGNYEQYF. In nucleotides, the CDR3 is TGTGCCAGCAGCTTTGGCAACTACGAGCAGTACTTC.

This sequence joins TRBV3-1 (or the pseudogene TRBV3-2) and TRBJ1-1, with 9 nucleotides matching TRBD1. The junction had 2 bases not matched to a gene; V was cut back by 6 bases and J by 0 bases. This CDR3 is built from 14 residues. Germline V gene lookup returns CDR1 LGHDT and CDR2 YNNKEL (reference sequence). CDR3 DNA sequence: TGTGCCAGCAGAGGGACAGGGTTGAACACTGAAGCTTTCTTT. Translated, it gives CASRGTGLNTEAFF.